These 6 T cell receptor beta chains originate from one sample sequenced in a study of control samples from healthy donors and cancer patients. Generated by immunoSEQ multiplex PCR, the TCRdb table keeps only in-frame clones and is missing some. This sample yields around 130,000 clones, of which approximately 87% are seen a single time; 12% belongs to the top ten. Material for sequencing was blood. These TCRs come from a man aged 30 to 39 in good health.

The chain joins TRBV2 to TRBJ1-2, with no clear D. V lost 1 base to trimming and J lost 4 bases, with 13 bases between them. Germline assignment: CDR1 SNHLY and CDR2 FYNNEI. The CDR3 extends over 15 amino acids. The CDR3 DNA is TGTGCCAGCAGTGAAGGGAGCAACCCATCCTATGGCTACACCTTC. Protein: CASSEGSNPSYGYTF.

The CDR3 reads CASSQVEREGETQYF. CDR3 DNA sequence: TGCGCCAGCAGCCAAGTTGAGCGGGAGGGAGAGACCCAGTACTTC. The J gene is TRBJ2-5, the V gene TRBV4-1; 10 positions match TRBD2. Germline V gene sequence: CDR1 MGHRA, CDR2 YSYEKL. The CDR3 totals 15 residues. V trimming: 1 base; J trimming: 4 bases; junction bases outside the gene matches: 3.

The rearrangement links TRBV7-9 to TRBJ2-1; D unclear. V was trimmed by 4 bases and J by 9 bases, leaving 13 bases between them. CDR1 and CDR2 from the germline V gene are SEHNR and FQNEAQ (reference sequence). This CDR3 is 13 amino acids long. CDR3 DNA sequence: TGTGCCAGCAGCTCTCGCACCGCCGGTGAGCAGTTCTTC. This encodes CASSSRTAGEQFF.

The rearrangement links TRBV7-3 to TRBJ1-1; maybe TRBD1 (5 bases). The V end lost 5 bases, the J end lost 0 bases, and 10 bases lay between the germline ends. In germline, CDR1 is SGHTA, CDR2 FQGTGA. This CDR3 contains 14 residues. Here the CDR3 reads CASSTGTLNTEAFF. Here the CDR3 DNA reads TGTGCCAGCAGCACCGGGACGCTGAACACTGAAGCTTTCTTT.

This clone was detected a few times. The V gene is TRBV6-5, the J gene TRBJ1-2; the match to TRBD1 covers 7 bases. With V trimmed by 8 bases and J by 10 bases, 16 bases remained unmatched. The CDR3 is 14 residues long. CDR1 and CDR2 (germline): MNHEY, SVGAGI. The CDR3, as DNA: TGTGCCAGCCGTCTTTCAGGGGGGTCTATGGCCTACACCTTC. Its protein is CASRLSGGSMAYTF.

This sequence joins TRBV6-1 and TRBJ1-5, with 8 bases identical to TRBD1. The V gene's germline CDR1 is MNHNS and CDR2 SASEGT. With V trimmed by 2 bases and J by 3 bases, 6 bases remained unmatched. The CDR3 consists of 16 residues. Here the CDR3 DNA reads TGTGCCAGCAGTGAAAACGGACAGGGAAACAATCAGCCCCAGCATTTT. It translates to CASSENGQGNNQPQHF.